These T cell receptor beta chains were read from a single sample in a study of blood T cells in healthy people across ages. From the 5' RACE reads, TCRdb called clonotypes with MiXCR, one entry per CDR3 protein. The repertoire has approximately 800,000 distinct CDR3 sequences, around half of them found once; the top ten carry around 18%. The sequencing input was blood. All receptors derive from a man aged 80 or over in good health. The conserved cysteine and the conserved F or W are not part of the CDR3 here.

v_call,cdr3_aa
TRBV28,ASNQGVDTQY
TRBV12-3/TRBV12-4,ASRRYNEQY
TRBV7-6,ASSPGQGFREQY
TRBV29-1,SAHPPGLAMYNEQF
TRBV7-2,ASSLVSENEQF
TRBV2,ASTQTPLTTEAF
TRBV12-3/TRBV12-4,ASTPAGELF
TRBV7-2,ASSLKTSGGRVMKTQY
TRBV5-5,ASSLAAGVPAGQETQY
TRBV7-9,ASAQSARSSYNEQF
TRBV20-1,SARFGGGQGQF
TRBV29-1,SVTGSGANVLT
TRBV27,ASSSTGRGREGRNEQF
TRBV21-1,AIPNGASGDTQY
TRBV6-6,ASSPQTFSYEQY
TRBV9,ASSVRTNPTDEQF
TRBV9,ASRDRNIQY
TRBV5-1,ASSLELGSRYNEQF
TRBV5-1,ASSWVGTATYEQY
TRBV5-1,ASSLGDRGSNEQF
TRBV10-3,AISEGVGSGNTIY
TRBV18,ASSPGINSPLH
TRBV19,ASSIVPGQVSNQPQH